The 22 T cell receptor beta chains below come from one sample, sequenced in a study of blood T cell repertoires in COVID-19. Sequencing used immunoSEQ multiplex PCR; TCRdb keeps in-frame clones, though not all of them. The sample includes some 150,000 clones, 85% of them seen just once. The sequenced material came from peripheral blood. These TCRs come from a woman between 35 and 50 years old with active or convalescent COVID-19.

The chain links TRBV19 to TRBJ2-7, with D possibly matching TRBD1 (7 bases). Germline assignment: CDR1 LNHDA and CDR2 SQIVND (reference sequence). The CDR3 loop spans 14 amino acids. The germline V and J ends were trimmed by 3 bases and 3 bases, with 12 bases remaining between them. The CDR3 nucleotides are TGTGCCAGTAGTATGCGGGACAGAGGCTACGAGCAGTACTTC. Amino acid sequence: CASSMRDRGYEQYF.

This rearrangement joins TRBV18 to TRBJ1-6; 7 bases align to TRBD1. There are 16 residues in the CDR3. V dropped 1 base and J dropped 10; count of bases not matched to a gene: 10. Germline CDR1 KGHSH, CDR2 LQKENI. The CDR3 reads CASSPRGQAAGSPLHF. CDR3 nucleotides: TGTGCCAGCTCACCACGAGGACAGGCCGCAGGCTCACCCCTCCACTTT.

This chain connects TRBV11-2 to TRBJ1-1; the match to TRBD1 covers 8 bases. The ends lost 6 bases at V and 5 bases at J; junction bases unmatched: 8. In germline, CDR1 is SGHAT, CDR2 FQNNGV. The CDR3 covers 14 residues. The CDR3 DNA reads as TGTGCCAGCAGTTCTACAGGGGGAAAGACTGAAGCTTTCTTT. It is translated as CASSSTGGKTEAFF.

The chain employs TRBV7-2 and TRBJ1-3, with TRBD1 matching 8 bases. The germline V gene encodes CDR1 SGHTA and CDR2 FQGNSA. The junction had 10 bases not matched to a gene; V was cut back by 2 bases and J by 4 bases. The CDR3 is made up of 17 amino acids. The CDR3 DNA reads TGTGCCAGCAGCTTACTTAGGCAACAGGGGGGGGGAAACACCATATATTTT. Translated: CASSLLRQQGGGNTIYF.

The CDR3: CASARQGGYGYTF. The CDR3 nucleotides read TGTGCCAGCGCCCGACAGGGGGGGTATGGCTACACCTTC. V gene TRBV27 combines with J gene TRBJ1-2; 9 nucleotides align to TRBD1. Unmatched junction bases numbered 6, after V lost 8 bases and J lost 5 bases. Germline CDR1 reads MNHEY; CDR2 reads SMNVEV (reference sequence). The CDR3 runs 13 residues.

V usage is TRBV4-3 and J usage is TRBJ1-3, with a weak D call TRBD1 (5 bases). This CDR3 contains 16 residues. Germline V gene data show CDR1 as LGHNA and CDR2 as YSLEER. The V and J ends lost 0 bases and 1 base respectively, with 10 bases between them. The CDR3: CASSQDLPGSGNTIYF. The CDR3 region has the DNA TGCGCCAGCAGCCAAGATCTACCAGGGTCTGGAAACACCATATATTTT.

The count of this clone is one. This chain's CDR3 is CASSLGTRGRDTQYF. CDR3 DNA sequence: TGCGCCAGCAGCCTGGGGACTCGGGGAAGGGATACGCAGTATTTT. The V and J genes are TRBV4-1 and TRBJ2-3, with D maybe TRBD2 (6 bases). The V gene's germline CDR1 is MGHRA and CDR2 YSYEKL. V lost 4 bases and J 6 bases, leaving 17 bases between the germline ends. CDR3 size: 15 residues.

The J gene is TRBJ2-1, the V gene TRBV18; TRBD2 matches 7 bases. This CDR3 is built from 17 residues. With V trimmed by 1 base and J by 6 bases, 12 bases remained unmatched. Germline CDR1 KGHSH, CDR2 LQKENI. The CDR3 DNA reads TGTGCCAGCTCACCACGGGTAGGCGGGAGAGGGTCCAATGAGCAGTTCTTC. It yields the protein CASSPRVGGRGSNEQFF. Full variable domain (rest looked up from reference TRBV18 and TRBJ2-1): NAGVMQNPRHLVRRRGQEARLRCSPMKGHSHVYWYRQLPEEGLKFMVYLQKENIIDESGMPKERFSAEFPKEGPSILRIQQVVRGDSAAYFCASSPRVGGRGSNEQFFGPGTRLTVL.

V and J are TRBV10-3 and TRBJ2-1; 14 positions agree with TRBD2. The germline V gene encodes CDR1 ENHRY and CDR2 SYGVKD. The CDR3 sequence is 16 residues long. J gave up 6 bases and V 4 bases, and 5 bases lay outside the gene matches. CDR3 loop: CAISGRLAGGANEQFF. The CDR3 DNA is TGTGCCATCAGTGGAAGACTAGCGGGAGGGGCCAATGAGCAGTTCTTC.

The rearrangement uses TRBV7-2 and TRBJ1-1; tentatively, D is TRBD1 (5 bases). The germline CDR1 and CDR2 sequences are SGHTA and FQGNSA. V was pared by 3 bases and J by 0 bases, with 11 bases between. This CDR3 contains 15 residues. The CDR3 here is CASSFGQGVNTEAFF. The CDR3, as DNA: TGTGCCAGCAGCTTCGGCCAGGGTGTGAACACTGAAGCTTTCTTT.

For the CDR3, the DNA is TGTGCCAGCTCACCAGTGGCCGACACTGAAGCTTTCTTT. Translated, it gives CASSPVADTEAFF. V usage is TRBV18 and J usage is TRBJ1-1; D call uncertain. The V gene's germline CDR1 is KGHSH and CDR2 LQKENI. The CDR3 is 13 amino acids. Trimming removed 2 bases from V and 3 bases from J, with 7 bases in between.

This chain connects TRBV6-5 to TRBJ1-1, with unresolved D. CDR1 is MNHEY, CDR2 SVGAGI, per germline. The CDR3 is 13 amino acids. Trimming took 7 bases from V and 1 from J, leaving 10 bases between them. CDR3 bases: TGTGCCAGCACACGGTCCCCGAACACTGAAGCTTTCTTT. Residues: CASTRSPNTEAFF.

This clone was observed at least ten times. The V call is TRBV27, the J call TRBJ2-7, with D unclear. Germline CDR1 MNHEY, CDR2 SMNVEV (reference sequence). The germline V and J ends were trimmed by 4 bases and 6 bases, with 13 bases remaining between them. The CDR3 totals 13 residues. DNA of the CDR3: TGTGCCAGCAGTTATTTCGCCTCGGGCGAGCAGTACTTC. This codes for CASSYFASGEQYF.

Only a few counts were recorded for this clone. The chain is built from TRBV6-2 or TRBV6-3 and TRBJ1-1; TRBD1 might be the D (6 bases). In germline, CDR1 is MNHEY, CDR2 SVGEGT. CDR3 size: 15 residues. V lost 4 bases and J lost 4, with 16 bases in between. The CDR3 here is CASSSNSAGATEAFF. The CDR3 DNA is TGTGCCAGCAGTTCAAACTCAGCGGGGGCCACTGAAGCTTTCTTT.

The chain is built from TRBV7-6 and TRBJ1-3; tentative D call: TRBD1 (6 bases). V shed 5 bases and J shed 0 bases, with 26 bases lying between them. The germline gives CDR1 SGHVS, CDR2 FNYEAQ. The CDR3 contains 20 residues. The CDR3 loop reads CASSRWDISGGIFSGNTIYF. CDR3 sequence (DNA): TGTGCCAGCAGCCGCTGGGACATATCGGGAGGCATCTTCTCTGGAAACACCATATATTTT.

This clone turned up a few times. V is TRBV2 and J is TRBJ2-7; D is unresolved. Germline CDR1 reads SNHLY; CDR2 reads FYNNEI. The CDR3 loop spans 13 amino acids. Trimming took off 4 bases at V and 4 bases at J, with 11 bases between the two ends. The CDR3 DNA reads as TGTGCCAGCAGTGTTGGAGTGCGGTACGAGCAGTACTTC. This codes for CASSVGVRYEQYF.

The chain carries TRBV6-6 and TRBJ1-1; 9 bases map to TRBD1. Germline lookup yields CDR1 MNHNY and CDR2 SVGAGI (reference sequence). The CDR3 spans 16 residues. V trimming: 4 bases; J trimming: 4 bases; junction bases outside the gene matches: 10. CDR3 sequence reads: CASSSSTGQGSTEAFF. CDR3 DNA sequence: TGTGCCAGCAGTTCATCCACGGGACAGGGAAGCACTGAAGCTTTCTTT.

A remark on this clone: A junction end diverges from the germline sequence, so it may reflect a read error. V usage is TRBV28 and J usage is TRBJ1-2; 12 bases agree with TRBD1. Per the germline V gene, CDR1 is MDHEN and CDR2 is SYDVKM. The CDR3 consists of 13 residues. The CDR3 bases are TGTGCCAGCAGTTGGAGGGACAGGGGGCGTCCTGATTTC. Translated: CASSWRDRGRPDF.

This sequence joins TRBV6-5 and TRBJ1-1, with D maybe TRBD1 (5 bases). The length of the CDR3 is 14 residues. V lost 5 bases and J lost 4, with 14 bases in between. CDR1 is MNHEY, CDR2 SVGAGI, per germline. CDR3 sequence (DNA): TGTGCCAGCAGTAACACAGGCATTGGCACTGAAGCTTTCTTT. It is translated as CASSNTGIGTEAFF.

J is TRBJ2-7 and V is TRBV7-9; 7 bases align to TRBD1. Trimming took 4 bases from V and 0 from J; bases not matched to a gene: 9. Germline V lookup: CDR1 SEHNR, CDR2 FQNEAQ (reference sequence). The CDR3 length is 16 residues. The CDR3 spells CASSSFGQDHSYEQYF. The CDR3 nucleotides read TGTGCCAGCAGCTCCTTCGGACAGGACCACTCCTACGAGCAGTACTTC.

This chain uses TRBV28 with TRBJ1-2; tentative D call: TRBD1 (6 bases). The CDR3 consists of 14 residues. Germline CDR1 reads MDHEN; CDR2 reads SYDVKM. Trimming shortened V by 2 bases and J by 7 bases, and 14 bases separated the two germline ends. The CDR3 DNA sequence: TGTGCCAGCAGTTTAGCGGGGGGCTGGGGTGGCTACACCTTC. This sequence encodes CASSLAGGWGGYTF.

The V call is TRBV28, the J call TRBJ1-1; D is ambiguous. Germline V CDR1 and CDR2: MDHEN, SYDVKM. The germline V and J ends were trimmed by 1 base and 6 bases, with 6 bases remaining between them. CDR3 length equals 12 residues. CDR3: CASSLSRAEAFF. CDR3 coding DNA: TGTGCCAGCAGTTTATCACGGGCTGAAGCTTTCTTT.